These 30 T cell receptor beta chains were all obtained from the same sample, sequenced in a study of blood T cell repertoires in COVID-19. Sequencing was performed with immunoSEQ multiplex PCR; in TCRdb, only in-frame clones are kept and a portion is missing. The sample has some 250,000 clones; about 88% are singletons. Sequencing was done on a sample of peripheral blood. These receptors originate from a woman between 40 and 50 years old who had recovered from COVID-19.

V usage is TRBV7-2 and J usage is TRBJ2-2; 10 bases match TRBD2. The CDR3 spans 14 residues. CDR1 SGHTA and CDR2 FQGNSA come from the germline V gene. The ends lost 4 bases at V and 6 bases at J; junction bases unmatched: 2. CDR3 coding DNA: TGTGCCAGCAGCTCGGGACTAGCGTCCGGGGAGCTGTTTTTT. The encoded protein is CASSSGLASGELFF.

The chain combines TRBV6-1 with TRBJ1-5; D unclear. Trimming pared 2 bases from V and 2 bases from J, leaving 7 bases between. Germline V gene sequence: CDR1 MNHNS, CDR2 SASEGT. The CDR3 is 14 residues long. This CDR3 reads CASSEHGGNQPQHF. Here the CDR3 DNA reads TGTGCCAGCAGTGAACACGGAGGCAATCAGCCCCAGCATTTT.

The chain has TRBV5-6 and TRBJ2-1; 10 nucleotides agree with TRBD2. Germline CDR1 SGHDT, CDR2 YYEEEE. This CDR3 has 15 amino acids. Unmatched junction bases numbered 8, after V lost 4 bases and J lost 7 bases. The CDR3 bases are TGTGCCAGCAGCCCCGGGACTAGCGCCGCTAATGAGCAGTTCTTC. Amino acid sequence: CASSPGTSAANEQFF.

CDR3 region: CASSFPPARAAYEQYV. The CDR3 coding sequence is TGTGCCAGCAGCTTTCCCCCGGCCAGGGCGGCCTACGAGCAGTACGTC. The chain is built from TRBV7-7 and TRBJ2-7, with D possibly being TRBD1 (5 bases). Germline CDR1 is SSHAT and CDR2 is FNYEAQ (reference sequence). CDR3 length: 16 amino acids. Trimming took 3 bases from V and 2 from J, leaving 17 bases between them.

Concerning this clone: Other DNA sequences in the sample encode the same CDR3. The rearrangement uses TRBV29-1 and TRBJ2-7, with D uncertain. Trimming shortened V by 4 bases and J by 0 bases, and 7 bases separated the two germline ends. CDR3 length: 12 amino acids. Germline V CDR1 and CDR2: SQVTM, ANQGSEA. The CDR3 spells CSVGGSSYEQYF. The CDR3 bases are TGCAGCGTTGGCGGCAGCTCCTACGAGCAGTACTTC.

The chain employs TRBV6-1 and TRBJ1-5; D is undetermined. Trimming removed 2 bases from V and 6 bases from J, with 11 bases in between. Germline CDR1 MNHNS, CDR2 SASEGT. This CDR3 contains 14 residues. The CDR3 DNA is TGTGCCAGCAGTGAATTGGGAGTTGGTCAGCCCCAGCATTTT. Its translation: CASSELGVGQPQHF.

The V call is TRBV7-2, the J call TRBJ1-1; D uncertain. The CDR3 extends over 15 amino acids. CDR1 and CDR2 from the germline V gene are SGHTA and FQGNSA. The germline V and J ends were trimmed by 6 bases and 0 bases, with 14 bases remaining between them. The CDR3 protein is CASRREGSMNTEAFF. The DNA of the CDR3 is TGTGCCAGCAGACGAGAAGGGAGCATGAACACTGAAGCTTTCTTT.

J is TRBJ1-1 and V is TRBV7-9, with 8 bases lining up with TRBD1. The germline CDR1 and CDR2 sequences are SEHNR and FQNEAQ (reference sequence). After removal of 5 bases from V and 4 bases from J, the junction contained 18 bases not matched to a gene. The CDR3 contains 18 residues. The CDR3 here is CASSPRGAGGSRGTEAFF. CDR3 in DNA: TGTGCCAGCAGCCCGAGGGGCGCAGGGGGCTCAAGGGGCACTGAAGCTTTCTTT.

The gene calls are TRBV24-1 and TRBJ2-1; 8 nucleotides line up with TRBD2. The V gene end was trimmed by 9 bases and the J gene end by 0 bases; junction bases not matched to a gene: 15. The CDR3 runs to 18 residues. Germline lookup yields CDR1 KGHDR and CDR2 SFDVKD. CDR3 coding DNA: TGTGCCACCGCCCTTGGGACTAGGCCCCTGAGCTCCTACAATGAGCAGTTCTTC. It codes for CATALGTRPLSSYNEQFF.

The CDR3, as DNA: TGTGCCAGCAGCCGGGACAGGGGCTCCTACAATGAGCAGTTCTTC. Translation gives CASSRDRGSYNEQFF. The rearrangement joins TRBV7-2 to TRBJ2-1, with TRBD1 identical over 10 bases. CDR3 length equals 15 residues. V was clipped by 5 bases and J by 0 bases; unmatched bases: 1. Per germline, CDR1 SGHTA and CDR2 FQGNSA. The complete variable domain, with remaining parts taken from reference TRBV7-2 and TRBJ2-1, reads GAGVSQSPSNKVTEKGKDVELRCDPISGHTALYWYRQSLGQGLEFLIYFQGNSAPDKSGLPSDRFSAERTGGSVSTLTIQRTQQEDSAVYLCASSRDRGSYNEQFFGPGTRLTVL.

The J gene is TRBJ2-7, the V gene TRBV9; a weak D match, TRBD2 (5 bases). Deletions cut 6 bases from V and 2 bases from J, with 15 bases between. Germline CDR1 is SGDLS and CDR2 is YYNGEE. The CDR3 totals 14 residues. CDR3 in amino acids: CASTRDGSTYEQYF. The CDR3 DNA reads TGTGCCAGCACCCGGGATGGCTCAACCTACGAGCAGTACTTC.

The sample holds a few counts of this clone. CDR3 protein: CASSFGGNNSPLHF. The CDR3 bases are TGTGCCAGCAGCTTCGGAGGAAATAATTCACCCCTCCACTTT. V is TRBV11-2 and J is TRBJ1-6; D gene uncertain. V lost 3 bases to trimming and J lost 5 bases, with 8 bases between them. Germline CDR1 reads SGHAT; CDR2 reads FQNNGV. This CDR3 comprises 14 residues.

This chain connects TRBV12-3 or TRBV12-4 to TRBJ1-2; tentative D call: TRBD1 (5 bases). Deletions cut 8 bases from V and 8 bases from J, with 15 bases between. CDR3 length: 12 amino acids. CDR3 sequence reads: CASAPGGGGYTF. The CDR3 DNA sequence: TGTGCCAGCGCCCCCGGTGGGGGGGGCTACACCTTC.

The V gene is TRBV28, the J gene TRBJ1-2, with TRBD1 matching over 11 bases. The CDR3 contains 16 residues. CDR1 and CDR2 from the germline V gene are MDHEN and SYDVKM. Trimming cost V 5 bases and J 1 base; bases outside gene matches: 6. The CDR3 loop reads CASSPRTGGGNYGYTF. The CDR3 region has the DNA TGTGCCAGCAGTCCCCGGACAGGGGGCGGTAACTATGGCTACACCTTC.

This chain links TRBV4-1 with TRBJ2-3; TRBD1 agrees at 8 bases. This CDR3 is 15 amino acids long. The ends lost 4 bases at V and 2 bases at J; junction bases unmatched: 5. The germline CDR1 and CDR2 sequences are MGHRA and YSYEKL. CDR3 protein: CASSPGQGYTDTQYF. DNA for the CDR3: TGCGCCAGCAGCCCCGGACAGGGCTACACAGATACGCAGTATTTT.

To note about this clone: Other DNA sequences in the sample encode the same CDR3. V usage is TRBV7-2 and J usage is TRBJ2-7; possibly TRBD2 for D (7 bases). The CDR3 totals 14 residues. Germline lookup yields CDR1 SGHTA and CDR2 FQGNSA. Trimming took 0 bases from V and 4 from J, leaving 10 bases between them. CDR3 nucleotides: TGTGCCAGCAGCTTAGCGGGAGGGGGGTACGAGCAGTACTTC. Its protein product is CASSLAGGGYEQYF.

This chain joins TRBV14 and TRBJ2-3, with D possibly TRBD2 on 6 matching bases. Per the germline V gene, CDR1 is SGHDN and CDR2 is FVKESK. This CDR3 region has 15 residues. The V end lost 4 bases, the J end lost 2 bases, and 13 bases lay between the germline ends. The CDR3 here is CASSRYSGATDTQYF. The CDR3 nucleotides read TGTGCCAGCAGCCGTTATAGCGGAGCCACAGATACGCAGTATTTT.

In DNA, the CDR3 is TGTGCCAGCAGCTTCCAGGGGCTCGTAACTCAGCCCCAGCATTTT. Amino acids: CASSFQGLVTQPQHF. This chain uses TRBV7-2 with TRBJ1-5; a possible D gene is TRBD1 (6 bases). Trimming cost V 3 bases and J 6 bases, with 15 bases left between them. Germline V gene sequence: CDR1 SGHTA, CDR2 FQGNSA. The CDR3 sequence is 15 residues long.

J is TRBJ2-1 and V is TRBV19; 7 positions agree with TRBD2. Germline-derived CDR1 and CDR2 are LNHDA and SQIVND (reference sequence). This CDR3 has 16 residues. With V trimmed by 6 bases and J by 1 base, 9 bases remained unmatched. The CDR3 protein is CASSAGVGGSYNEQFF. In nucleotides, the CDR3 is TGTGCCAGTAGCGCGGGAGTCGGTGGGTCCTACAATGAGCAGTTCTTC.

The gene calls are TRBV10-3 and TRBJ2-6; D ambiguous. Germline V CDR1 and CDR2: ENHRY, SYGVKD. With 3 bases removed from V and 2 bases from J, the gap between germline ends came to 8 bases. The CDR3 consists of 15 residues. CDR3 sequence: CAISEGRAGANVLTF. The DNA for the CDR3 is TGTGCCATCAGTGAAGGTCGGGCTGGGGCCAACGTCCTGACTTTC.

This chain uses TRBV5-1 with TRBJ2-1; D is uncertain. Trimming took 0 bases from V and 4 from J, leaving 8 bases between them. Looked up from germline, CDR1 is SGHRS and CDR2 is YFSETQ. CDR3 size: 14 residues. The CDR3 is CASSLETRYNEQFF. The CDR3 DNA follows: TGCGCCAGCAGCTTGGAGACAAGGTACAATGAGCAGTTCTTC.

The genes are TRBV5-6 and TRBJ2-2, with 9 bases that match TRBD2. The length of the CDR3 is 17 residues. CDR1 is SGHDT and CDR2 is YYEEEE in the germline V gene. Germline trimming cut 5 bases from V and 0 bases from J; bases unmatched to any gene: 8. CDR3: CASRLAGPHSNTGELFF. In DNA, the CDR3 is TGTGCCAGCAGGCTAGCGGGGCCTCATTCGAACACCGGGGAGCTGTTTTTT.

The chain recombines TRBV20-1 with TRBJ2-1; 10 nucleotides align to TRBD2. CDR1 and CDR2 from the germline V gene are DFQATT and SNEGSKA (reference sequence). The CDR3 consists of 14 residues. After removal of 3 bases from V and 9 bases from J, the junction contained 8 bases not matched to a gene. CDR3 sequence (DNA): TGCAGTGCTAGTGGTCTAGCGGGAGTCCTTGAGCAGTTCTTC. Its protein is CSASGLAGVLEQFF.

This clone was observed once. The chain recombines TRBV5-1 with TRBJ2-5, with 8 positions matching TRBD1. Germline V gene lookup returns CDR1 SGHRS and CDR2 YFSETQ. Trimming took 4 bases from V and 1 from J; bases not matched to a gene: 6. The CDR3 runs to 15 residues. The CDR3 spells CASSLQGASQETQYF. In nucleotides, the CDR3 is TGCGCCAGCAGCCTCCAGGGGGCCTCCCAAGAGACCCAGTACTTC. Using reference TRBV5-1 and TRBJ2-5 for the parts outside the CDR3, the full variable domain is KAGVTQTPRYLIKTRGQQVTLSCSPISGHRSVSWYQQTPGQGLQFLFEYFSETQRNKGNFPGRFSGRQFSNSRSEMNVSTLELGDSALYLCASSLQGASQETQYFGPGTRLLVL.

The gene calls are TRBV10-3 and TRBJ1-1; perhaps TRBD1 as D (5 bases). CDR3 length equals 15 residues. From germline, CDR1 is ENHRY and CDR2 SYGVKD. Trimming removed 0 bases at V and 5 bases at J, with 13 bases between. CDR3 sequence (DNA): TGTGCCATCAGTGAGTCCGTACAGGAAAGGACTGAAGCTTTCTTT. Translating gives CAISESVQERTEAFF.

The rearrangement joins TRBV9 to TRBJ1-6; D ambiguous. The CDR3 has 14 amino acids. Germline V gene data show CDR1 as SGDLS and CDR2 as YYNGEE. V was clipped by 0 bases and J by 9 bases, with 10 bases between them. CDR3 in amino acids: CASSVATAFSPLHF. The CDR3 DNA reads TGTGCCAGCAGCGTAGCTACAGCCTTTTCACCCCTCCACTTT.

The gene calls are TRBV4-1 and TRBJ2-5; D is perhaps TRBD2 (6 bases). The CDR3 has 15 amino acids. From germline, CDR1 is MGHRA and CDR2 YSYEKL. V dropped 0 bases and J dropped 2 bases, with 10 bases sitting between them. Written as DNA, the CDR3 is TGCGCCAGCAGCCAAGATTCCGGAGGGCAAGAGACCCAGTACTTC. Translating gives CASSQDSGGQETQYF.

CDR3 residues: CASMRDRGYEQYF. The CDR3 DNA reads TGTGCCAGCATGAGGGACAGGGGCTACGAGCAGTACTTC. The chain recombines TRBV6-5 with TRBJ2-7; TRBD1 agrees at 10 bases. Germline V CDR1 and CDR2: MNHEY, SVGAGI. V shed 7 bases, J shed 3 bases, and the junction held 3 bases outside the gene matches. This CDR3 has 13 residues.

As DNA, the CDR3 is TGTGCCAGCAGCCAAGACCGAGGACTACCAACCTACAATGAGCAGTTCTTC. The encoded protein is CASSQDRGLPTYNEQFF. The chain recombines TRBV4-2 with TRBJ2-1; D perhaps matches TRBD2 (6 bases). Germline V lookup: CDR1 LGHNA, CDR2 YNFKEQ. Trimming took off 0 bases at V and 2 bases at J, with 14 bases between the two ends. CDR3 length: 17 amino acids.

This rearrangement joins TRBV5-4 to TRBJ2-7; 7 positions match TRBD2. This CDR3 is built from 15 residues. CDR1 is SGHNT, CDR2 YYREEE, per germline (reference sequence). V trimming: 4 bases; J trimming: 9 bases; junction bases outside the gene matches: 16. The CDR3 sequence: CASSPEGLAASRQYF. The CDR3 DNA reads as TGTGCCAGCAGCCCAGAGGGGCTAGCGGCTAGCCGGCAGTACTTC.